The sequence of this T cell receptor beta chain was determined in a study of blood T cells in healthy people across ages. Broader study findings: Researchers report that TCR beta diversity correlated strongly with naive T cell percentage. With age, beta diversity per million T cells declined roughly linearly, significantly by approximately 40.

Trimming removed 3 bases at V and 4 bases at J, with 19 bases between. CDR3 size: 15 residues. Germline CDR1 reads SQVTM; CDR2 reads ANQGSEA. Each donor's blood draw was approximately 10 milliliters of peripheral blood. This clonotype was picked up a small number of times. The antigen is undetermined. It was with a sample-barcoded 5' primer and a J-beta primer mix that a second PCR of roughly 7 to 12 cycles was run. TCRdb called the 5' RACE reads again in MiXCR, with one record for every CDR3 protein. The sample lists around 1,900,000 distinct CDR3 sequences, about 39% occurring once. The rearrangement joins TRBV29-1 to TRBJ2-7, with D possibly matching TRBD1 (6 bases). The TCR originated in a human donor in good health. Sequencing used blood. The CDR3 here is CSVEGTGTTSYEQYF. The CDR3 DNA reads as TGCAGCGTTGAGGGGACCGGGACAACAAGTTACGAGCAGTACTTC.